These 32 T cell receptor beta chains share one sample of origin, sequenced in a study of blood T cell repertoires in COVID-19. Using immunoSEQ multiplex PCR, the repertoire was profiled, and TCRdb retains in-frame clones only, with some absent. Of 200,000 to 250,000 clones in the sample, 70% to 90% are singletons; the top ten hold about 4.5%. Source material: PBMCs or T cells enriched from blood (not recorded which). The receptors derive from a young man with acute COVID-19.

J is TRBJ1-4 and V is TRBV6-5, with 7 nucleotides matching TRBD1. The V and J ends lost 9 bases and 7 bases, in that order; junction bases with no gene match: 14. Germline V gene lookup returns CDR1 MNHEY and CDR2 SVGAGI. This CDR3 contains 15 residues. DNA for the CDR3: TGTGCCAGTGACGGGGGGGTGAAGGGGGCTGAAAAACTGTTTTTT. Amino acid sequence: CASDGGVKGAEKLFF.

The genes are TRBV5-1 and TRBJ1-4; D is ambiguous. Trimming took off 4 bases at V and 0 bases at J, with 13 bases between the two ends. Germline V gene data show CDR1 as SGHRS and CDR2 as YFSETQ. The CDR3 runs to 16 residues. CDR3 loop: CASSPSRGTTNEKLFF. Here the CDR3 DNA reads TGCGCCAGCAGCCCAAGCCGGGGAACAACTAATGAAAAACTGTTTTTT.

This clone was found a few times. The rearrangement links TRBV5-5 to TRBJ2-7; 7 bases fit TRBD1. Per germline, CDR1 SGHKS and CDR2 YYEKEE (reference sequence). This CDR3 has 17 residues. V dropped 4 bases and J dropped 0; count of bases not matched to a gene: 13. CDR3 nucleotide sequence: TGTGCCAGCAGCCGTATCCTCTTGGGACAGAGCTCCTACGAGCAGTACTTC. This codes for CASSRILLGQSSYEQYF.

The chain combines TRBV3-1 (or the pseudogene TRBV3-2) with TRBJ2-2, with TRBD2 identical over 8 bases. V was clipped by 1 base and J by 2 bases; unmatched bases: 9. This CDR3 is 18 amino acids long. Germline assignment: CDR1 LGHDT and CDR2 YNNKEL (reference sequence). The CDR3 DNA sequence: TGTGCCAGCAGCCAAGTTTCGCGGGGGGCGGCAAACACCGGGGAGCTGTTTTTT. This codes for CASSQVSRGAANTGELFF.

The rearrangement links TRBV3-1 (or the pseudogene TRBV3-2) to TRBJ1-2, with TRBD1 identical over 8 bases. V trimming: 4 bases; J trimming: 10 bases; junction bases outside the gene matches: 11. The CDR3 consists of 14 residues. The germline gives CDR1 LGHDT, CDR2 YNNKEL (reference sequence). The CDR3 DNA follows: TGTGCCAGCAGCCTCGGGACAGGCGAGAGGTCCTACACCTTC. This translates into CASSLGTGERSYTF.

The chain recombines TRBV5-1 with TRBJ2-2; the match to TRBD1 covers 8 bases. There are 15 residues in the CDR3. The germline V gene encodes CDR1 SGHRS and CDR2 YFSETQ. With V trimmed by 2 bases and J by 4 bases, 4 bases remained unmatched. This CDR3 reads CASSLGQGGTGELFF. In DNA form, the CDR3 reads TGCGCCAGCAGCTTAGGACAGGGAGGCACCGGGGAGCTGTTTTTT. Based on the CDR3 plus reference TRBV5-1 and TRBJ2-2, the full variable domain is KAGVTQTPRYLIKTRGQQVTLSCSPISGHRSVSWYQQTPGQGLQFLFEYFSETQRNKGNFPGRFSGRQFSNSRSEMNVSTLELGDSALYLCASSLGQGGTGELFFGEGSRLTVL.

V and J are TRBV6-5 and TRBJ1-1; possible D gene TRBD1, 5 bases. Trimming took 6 bases from V and 1 from J, leaving 9 bases between them. The germline CDR1 and CDR2 sequences are MNHEY and SVGAGI. The CDR3 is 13 amino acids. The CDR3 coding sequence is TGTGCCAGCAGGCTTCAGGGGAACACTGAAGCTTTCTTT. It encodes CASRLQGNTEAFF.

The chain is built from TRBV5-4 and TRBJ2-7; D might be TRBD1 (5 bases). The ends were cut back, 2 bases at V and 4 bases at J, with 10 bases in the middle. CDR1 and CDR2 from the germline V gene are SGHNT and YYREEE (reference sequence). The CDR3 sequence is 13 residues long. The CDR3 reads CASSLGHSYEQYF. Here the CDR3 DNA reads TGTGCCAGCAGCTTAGGACACTCATACGAGCAGTACTTC.

The CDR3 sequence is CASSLAGRVGYTF. The CDR3 DNA reads TGTGCCAGCAGCTTAGCTGGCAGGGTGGGCTACACCTTC. This sequence joins TRBV7-9 and TRBJ1-2, with TRBD1 as a possible D gene (5 bases). In germline, CDR1 is SEHNR, CDR2 FQNEAQ (reference sequence). Trimming removed 0 bases at V and 8 bases at J, with 10 bases between. This CDR3 has 13 amino acids.

The chain uses TRBV4-1 and TRBJ1-2; D gene ambiguous. With 1 base removed from V and 3 bases from J, the gap between germline ends came to 12 bases. The CDR3 is 15 amino acids. Germline CDR1 reads MGHRA; CDR2 reads YSYEKL. CDR3 sequence reads: CASSQGRSLYYGYTF. Written as DNA, the CDR3 is TGCGCCAGCAGCCAAGGCCGGTCCTTATACTATGGCTACACCTTC.

The V call is TRBV9, the J call TRBJ1-3; D is unresolved. The CDR3 runs 14 residues. With 0 bases removed from V and 4 bases from J, the gap between germline ends came to 8 bases. Germline V gives CDR1 SGDLS, CDR2 YYNGEE. The CDR3, as DNA: TGTGCCAGCAGCGTAGGTGAGGCCGGAAACACCATATATTTT. Translation: CASSVGEAGNTIYF.

The chain is built from TRBV7-2 and TRBJ1-5; unclear D gene. The germline V gene has CDR1 SGHTA and CDR2 FQGNSA. With 4 bases removed from V and 4 bases from J, the gap between germline ends came to 5 bases. This CDR3 has 12 amino acids. This chain's CDR3 is CASSSYNQPQHF. CDR3 sequence (DNA): TGTGCCAGCAGCTCCTATAATCAGCCCCAGCATTTT.

The chain has TRBV19 and TRBJ2-7; TRBD1 might be the D (6 bases). This CDR3 is built from 12 residues. Deletions cut 6 bases from V and 6 bases from J, with 12 bases between. Germline loops: CDR1 LNHDA, CDR2 SQIVND (reference sequence). The CDR3 here is CASSLLGGEQYF. The CDR3 DNA reads as TGTGCCAGTAGCCTCCTAGGGGGCGAGCAGTACTTC.

The chain employs TRBV2 and TRBJ1-4, with 7 nucleotides matching TRBD1. The CDR3 is 13 amino acids. V was clipped by 7 bases and J by 12 bases; unmatched bases: 11. CDR1 is SNHLY and CDR2 is FYNNEI in the germline V gene. In nucleotides, the CDR3 is TGTGCCAGCACGCCCGTCCGGGACAGCCAACTGTTTTTT. It yields the protein CASTPVRDSQLFF. The full variable domain, its missing parts supplied by reference TRBV2 and TRBJ1-4, is EPEVTQTPSHQVTQMGQEVILRCVPISNHLYFYWYRQILGQKVEFLVSFYNNEISEKSEIFDDQFSVERPDGSNFTLKIRSTKLEDSAMYFCASTPVRDSQLFFGSGTQLSVL.

This clone was observed a few times. The chain recombines TRBV9 with TRBJ1-6; D possibly corresponds to TRBD1 (6 bases). This CDR3 has 14 amino acids. The germline gives CDR1 SGDLS, CDR2 YYNGEE. V was pared by 2 bases and J by 7 bases, with 10 bases between. CDR3 nucleotide sequence: TGTGCCAGCAGCGTGTTAGGGGGAAATTCACCCCTCCACTTT. Translation gives CASSVLGGNSPLHF.

The chain employs TRBV30 and TRBJ2-1; possibly TRBD2 for D (5 bases). The CDR3 totals 13 residues. V was cut by 2 bases and J by 5 bases, with 10 bases left in between. CDR1 GTSNPN and CDR2 SVGIG come from the germline V gene (reference sequence). The CDR3: CAWSRGFDNEQFF. Written as DNA, the CDR3 is TGTGCCTGGAGTCGGGGTTTCGACAATGAGCAGTTCTTC.

DNA for the CDR3: TGCAGCGTTGAGAGGACAGGGGTGACAGGTGAAGCTTTCTTT. This codes for CSVERTGVTGEAFF. The chain employs TRBV29-1 and TRBJ1-1; 9 nucleotides line up with TRBD1. After removal of 3 bases from V and 7 bases from J, the junction contained 9 bases not matched to a gene. This CDR3 contains 14 residues. Germline V lookup: CDR1 SQVTM, CDR2 ANQGSEA. Supplemented by reference TRBV29-1 and TRBJ1-1, the full variable domain reads SAVISQKPSRDICQRGTSLTIQCQVDSQVTMMFWYRQQPGQSLTLIATANQGSEATYESGFVIDKFPISRPNLTFSTLTVSNMSPEDSSIYLCSVERTGVTGEAFFGQGTRLTVV.

This clone was recorded a few times. The gene calls are TRBV9 and TRBJ2-7, with 7 bases matching TRBD2. This CDR3 contains 15 residues. Germline trimming cut 0 bases from V and 2 bases from J; bases unmatched to any gene: 5. The germline CDR1 and CDR2 sequences are SGDLS and YYNGEE. The CDR3 here is CASSVEPSGAYEQYF. The CDR3 region has the DNA TGTGCCAGCAGCGTAGAGCCGAGCGGGGCCTACGAGCAGTACTTC.

The chain combines TRBV2 with TRBJ2-6; D is uncertain. The germline gives CDR1 SNHLY, CDR2 FYNNEI. The V and J ends lost 1 base and 2 bases respectively, with 6 bases between them. The CDR3 loop spans 15 amino acids. CDR3 sequence reads: CASSEGQPGANVLTF. In nucleotides, the CDR3 is TGTGCCAGCAGTGAAGGACAACCTGGGGCCAACGTCCTGACTTTC.

The chain carries TRBV21-1 and TRBJ1-5; the table's TRBD1 call for D was not verified on the DNA. TRBV21-1 is described as a pseudogene. This CDR3 is 14 amino acids long. This CDR3 reads CASSKGAWPQPQHF. As DNA, the CDR3 is TGTGCCAGCAGCAAGGGGGCTTGGCCTCAGCCCCAGCATTTT.

The rearrangement uses TRBV9 and TRBJ2-3; a weak D match, TRBD2 (5 bases). This CDR3 is built from 15 residues. The V and J ends lost 4 bases and 2 bases respectively, with 14 bases between them. Germline assignment: CDR1 SGDLS and CDR2 YYNGEE. The CDR3, as DNA: TGTGCCAGCAGCCTTAGACGGACTTTCACAGATACGCAGTATTTT. It codes for CASSLRRTFTDTQYF.

The chain combines TRBV4-1 with TRBJ1-5, with D possibly being TRBD1 (5 bases). The CDR3 is 14 residues long. Germline CDR1 MGHRA, CDR2 YSYEKL. Between the trimmed V and J ends, which lost 4 bases and 11 bases, there was a span of 18 bases. CDR3: CASSPGVDLKAQHF. Written as DNA, the CDR3 is TGCGCCAGCAGCCCGGGGGTGGATTTGAAGGCCCAGCATTTT.

The chain's CDR3 is CASSEDRVLRQYF. In DNA form, the CDR3 reads TGTGCCAGCAGTGAGGACAGGGTCTTACGGCAGTACTTC. The genes are TRBV2 and TRBJ2-7, with TRBD1 identical over 8 bases. This CDR3 contains 13 residues. Germline loops: CDR1 SNHLY, CDR2 FYNNEI. V shed 3 bases and J 9 bases; nucleotides not matched to a gene: 7.

The chain is built from TRBV19 and TRBJ1-5; D is perhaps TRBD1 (5 bases). Germline-derived CDR1 and CDR2 are LNHDA and SQIVND (reference sequence). The germline V and J ends were trimmed by 9 bases and 3 bases, with 12 bases remaining between them. The CDR3 covers 13 residues. CDR3 region: CASDDRVNQPQHF. In nucleotides, the CDR3 is TGTGCCAGCGATGACAGAGTCAATCAGCCCCAGCATTTT.

This clone has more than one count but fewer than ten. The junction and the germline gene differ at one end; a read error may be behind it. The chain joins TRBV28 to TRBJ1-1; no definite D call. From germline, CDR1 is MDHEN and CDR2 SYDVKM. CDR3 length: 15 amino acids. The CDR3 DNA follows: TGTGCCAGCAGTACTCCTCTCGGGGTGAACGCTGAAGCTTTCTTT. Its protein is CASSTPLGVNAEAFF.

The chain links TRBV19 to TRBJ2-7, with 7 bases that match TRBD1. The CDR3 spans 14 residues. V lost 5 bases to trimming and J lost 1 base; unmatched junction nucleotides: 5. CDR1 LNHDA and CDR2 SQIVND come from the germline V gene (reference sequence). The CDR3 bases are TGTGCCAGTAGTCCATCGGGACAGTCCTACGAGCAGTACTTC. This gives the protein CASSPSGQSYEQYF.

V gene TRBV5-1 combines with J gene TRBJ2-1, with D possibly being TRBD2 (6 bases). Germline values: CDR1 SGHRS, CDR2 YFSETQ. Trimming took 4 bases from V and 7 from J, leaving 18 bases between them. The CDR3 spans 15 residues. The CDR3 DNA reads as TGCGCCAGCAGCGCGCGGGCTAGCGTTGGGAATGAGCAGTTCTTC. Translating it yields CASSARASVGNEQFF.

V gene TRBV5-5 combines with J gene TRBJ1-6; D uncertain. Germline V lookup: CDR1 SGHKS, CDR2 YYEKEE (reference sequence). This CDR3 has 14 amino acids. With 2 bases removed from V and 10 bases from J, the gap between germline ends came to 13 bases. CDR3 sequence: CASSLRRVESPLHF. CDR3 coding DNA: TGTGCCAGCAGCTTAAGGAGGGTAGAATCACCCCTCCACTTT.

Notes on this clone: Other DNA variants within this sample encode the same CDR3. The V call is TRBV18, the J call TRBJ1-1; 7 positions agree with TRBD1. The CDR3 has 14 amino acids. Germline-derived CDR1 and CDR2 are KGHSH and LQKENI. V lost 6 bases and J lost 4; bases outside the gene matches: 8. CDR3 amino acids: CASSPSGGGTEAFF. The CDR3 DNA is TGTGCCAGCTCTCCTTCAGGGGGAGGCACTGAAGCTTTCTTT.

This chain uses TRBV19 with TRBJ1-2; tentative D call: TRBD1 (6 bases). Germline CDR1 is LNHDA and CDR2 is SQIVND (reference sequence). The V and J ends lost 5 bases and 1 base respectively, with 11 bases between them. The CDR3 totals 14 residues. The CDR3 protein is CASSLGTLNYGYTF. CDR3 coding DNA: TGTGCCAGTAGTCTTGGGACACTTAACTATGGCTACACCTTC.

This clone was seen only a few times. The genes are TRBV6-5 and TRBJ2-5; 9 bases agree with TRBD2. The germline CDR1 and CDR2 sequences are MNHEY and SVGAGI. Losses at the gene ends were 0 bases for V and 2 bases for J; bases not matched to a gene: 4. The CDR3 totals 16 residues. The CDR3 DNA follows: TGTGCCAGCAGTTACTCGAATCTAGCGGGGCAAGAGACCCAGTACTTC. It encodes CASSYSNLAGQETQYF.

The chain couples TRBV5-5 to TRBJ1-1, with D possibly TRBD1 on 5 matching bases. Trimming took 3 bases from V and 1 from J, leaving 13 bases between them. The CDR3 covers 15 residues. Germline V gives CDR1 SGHKS, CDR2 YYEKEE (reference sequence). This CDR3 is CASSSLTASNTEAFF. The CDR3 coding sequence is TGTGCCAGCAGCTCCCTGACAGCCTCGAACACTGAAGCTTTCTTT.